This T cell receptor (beta chain) was profiled in a study of OX40 agonist ivuxolimab in advanced cancers. The wider study: Patients receiving dose escalation had hepatocellular carcinoma, melanoma, renal cell or head and neck cancer.

CDR3 length equals 16 residues. Deletions cut 0 bases from V and 3 bases from J, with 14 bases between. The V gene's germline CDR1 is KGHSH and CDR2 LQKENI. Profiling relied on immunoSEQ multiplex PCR, and the TCRdb table lists in-frame clones only, not all of them. The table shows 52,000 or so clones, with nearly 90% occurring only once. The rearrangement uses TRBV18 and TRBJ2-5; D is ambiguous. This clonotype was sampled from an adult with an advanced solid tumor such as melanoma, head and neck, liver or kidney cancer. Sequencing used CD4+ or CD8+ T cells sorted from blood, obtained in a trial of the OX40 agonist ivuxolimab. This CDR3 is CASSPPVPGLEETQYF. The CDR3 region has the DNA TGTGCCAGCTCACCACCCGTCCCTGGATTGGAAGAGACCCAGTACTTC. The variable domain in full, with the rest retrieved from reference TRBV18 and TRBJ2-5, is NAGVMQNPRHLVRRRGQEARLRCSPMKGHSHVYWYRQLPEEGLKFMVYLQKENIIDESGMPKERFSAEFPKEGPSILRIQQVVRGDSAAYFCASSPPVPGLEETQYFGPGTRLLVL.